This section outlines one T cell receptor (beta chain) sequence together with its context. What it binds is not known. This sample includes further DNA sequences coding for the same CDR3. The data are from a study of siplizumab effects on memory and regulatory T cells. Study-level results: Siplizumab led to significantly less abundant alloreactive sequences that could be traced back to unstimulated CD4+ memory cells. Relative to controls at more than 25%, mappable alloreactive CD4+ clones exhibited a mean Treg-derived proportion of under 75% with siplizumab. A major contribution to the alloresponse seemed to be made by naive T cells, which seemed more diverse than memory cells. Proliferating siplizumab-cultured Tregs lacked confirmed suppressive function.

The method was immunoSEQ multiplex PCR; TCRdb's version includes in-frame clones alone and lacks a portion of them. The profile shows more than 85,000 clones, about 93% of them singletons. The CDR3 covers 13 residues. The germline V gene encodes CDR1 SGHTA and CDR2 FQGNSA. Trimming took 1 base from V and 4 from J, leaving 7 bases between them. The sequenced sample consisted of CD4+ T cells sorted from blood. The sequence derives from a human donor in good health. The chain recombines TRBV7-2 with TRBJ2-5; D could derive from TRBD1 or TRBD2 (5 bases each). The CDR3 DNA reads as TGTGCCAGCAGCTTAGTTGGGGGAGAGACCCAGTACTTC. Translation gives CASSLVGGETQYF.